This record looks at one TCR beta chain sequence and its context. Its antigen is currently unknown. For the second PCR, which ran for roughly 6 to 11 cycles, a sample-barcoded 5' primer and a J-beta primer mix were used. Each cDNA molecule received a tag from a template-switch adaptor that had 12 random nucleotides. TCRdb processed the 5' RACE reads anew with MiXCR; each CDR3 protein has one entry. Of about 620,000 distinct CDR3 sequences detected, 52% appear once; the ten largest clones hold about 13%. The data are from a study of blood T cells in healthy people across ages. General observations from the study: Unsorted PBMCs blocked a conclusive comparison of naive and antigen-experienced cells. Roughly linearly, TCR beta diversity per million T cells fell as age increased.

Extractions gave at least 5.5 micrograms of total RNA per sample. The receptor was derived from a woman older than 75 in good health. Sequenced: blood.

CDR3 DNA: TGCAGCGCCAGTGGGGGGGCGCGTGGCTACACCTTC. It codes for CSASGGARGYTF. V and J are TRBV29-1 and TRBJ1-2, with D perhaps TRBD1 (6 bases). The germline V gene has CDR1 SQVTM and CDR2 ANQGSEA. The CDR3 covers 12 residues. Trimming shortened V by 7 bases and J by 7 bases, and 16 bases separated the two germline ends.